This T cell receptor (beta chain) is from a study of T-cell reconstitution after alpha-beta-depleted transplantation in children (dated by TCRdb to 2016 to 2018). Looking at the study overall: The study quantitatively tracked T-cell immune reconstitution after TCRalphabeta/CD19-depleted allogeneic hematopoietic cell transplantation in children using TCR repertoire profiling.

This clonotype showed up just a few times. Its antigen has not been determined. Within one base of it there is no much larger clone, and no base qualities were kept. Library method: PCR. These reads were obtained on an Illumina HiSeq 2500. TCR library preparation used molecular barcoding, with unique molecular identifiers applied to normalize quantification of the TCRbeta repertoire. TCRdb trimmed public reads at Q25 via fastp, called clones via MiXCR and kept in-frame beta chains. Every entry covers one CDR3 protein and lists the most common genes and DNA from its rows. The sample contains about 610,000 distinct CDR3 sequences, over 9.5% of them found a single time. Less than 4.5% of the sample belongs to the ten largest clones. Germline trimming amounts to 5 bases on V and 4 bases on J, with 5 as the count of junction bases outside the gene matches. Spanning cysteine to phenylalanine, the CDR3 consists of 14 amino acids. Of the read, only the CDR3 DNA is kept; its 42 bases are in frame from base 1.

The V and J genes are TRBV12-3 or TRBV12-4 and TRBJ1-3, and 7 junctional nucleotides match TRBD1. Sequenced here: PBMCs from the stem cell graft donor, sampled from the stem cell graft. The receptor's source is a human donor who donated a stem cell graft to a child with acute myeloid leukemia. In nucleotide form, the sequence is TGTGCCAGCAGTCGACAGGGTGAGGGAAACACCATATATTTT. Translated, this gives CASSRQGEGNTIYF.